One sample yielded the 14 T cell receptor beta chains listed below, sequenced in a study of blood T cell repertoires in COVID-19. Assay used: immunoSEQ multiplex PCR; TCRdb lists only in-frame clones, some missing. The sample holds some 130,000 clones, 65% to 90% seen once. Sequencing was carried out using peripheral blood. These receptor sequences come from a man aged 80 or over with acute or convalescent COVID-19.

The CDR3 DNA reads as TGTGCCACCAGCAGACCGGGACTAACCTACAATGAGCAGTTCTTC. It yields the protein CATSRPGLTYNEQFF. The chain links TRBV15 to TRBJ2-1, with 7 bases identical to TRBD2. There are 15 residues in the CDR3. V dropped 2 bases and J dropped 2; count of bases not matched to a gene: 3. Germline V gene data show CDR1 as LNHNV and CDR2 as YYDKDF (reference sequence).

V usage is TRBV7-9 and J usage is TRBJ2-1; 9 nucleotides match TRBD2. Germline CDR1 reads SEHNR; CDR2 reads FQNEAQ (reference sequence). V shed 5 bases, J shed 4 bases, and the junction held 9 bases outside the gene matches. This CDR3 has 16 residues. CDR3 nucleotide sequence: TGTGCCAGCAGCCACGGCTGGCTAGCGGGGTACAATGAGCAGTTCTTC. Amino acids: CASSHGWLAGYNEQFF. The variable domain in full, completed from reference TRBV7-9 and TRBJ2-1, reads DTGVSQNPRHKITKRGQNVTFRCDPISEHNRLYWYRQTLGQGPEFLTYFQNEAQLEKSRLLSDRFSAERPKGSFSTLEIQRTEQGDSAMYLCASSHGWLAGYNEQFFGPGTRLTVL.

This sequence joins TRBV4-3 and TRBJ2-7; a weak D match, TRBD1 (6 bases). V lost 3 bases, J lost 3 bases, and 15 bases lay in between. The CDR3 loop spans 15 amino acids. Germline-derived CDR1 and CDR2 are LGHNA and YSLEER. Here the CDR3 DNA reads TGCGCCAGCAGCCAGGGCCCTGGACAGTTCTACGAGCAGTACTTC. Translating gives CASSQGPGQFYEQYF.

This clone was counted once. This chain connects TRBV2 to TRBJ1-5; D is uncertain. This CDR3 contains 14 residues. Trimming stripped 5 bases from V and 1 base from J, with 9 bases between. Germline V gene lookup returns CDR1 SNHLY and CDR2 FYNNEI. The CDR3 protein is CASSFAASNQPQHF. The CDR3 DNA is TGTGCCAGCAGTTTCGCAGCGAGCAATCAGCCCCAGCATTTT.

The chain joins TRBV19 to TRBJ2-3, with 8 bases matching TRBD2. With 8 bases clipped from V and 0 bases from J, the junction kept 10 bases outside the gene matches. The V gene's germline CDR1 is LNHDA and CDR2 SQIVND (reference sequence). The CDR3 sequence is 16 residues long. In DNA, the CDR3 is TGTGCCAGTTCTCATCCTAGCGGGTTGAGCACAGATACGCAGTATTTT. Translating gives CASSHPSGLSTDTQYF.

This chain joins TRBV4-3 and TRBJ1-2, with D possibly being TRBD1 (6 bases). With 0 bases removed from V and 4 bases from J, the gap between germline ends came to 12 bases. Germline CDR1 is LGHNA and CDR2 is YSLEER. The CDR3 covers 15 residues. The CDR3 DNA follows: TGCGCCAGCAGCCAAGATAAGGGACAACCCTATGGCTACACCTTC. Translating it yields CASSQDKGQPYGYTF.

The rearrangement links TRBV5-4 to TRBJ1-1, with 9 bases fitting TRBD1. The CDR3 length is 16 residues. V was clipped by 3 bases and J by 4 bases; unmatched bases: 10. The germline CDR1 and CDR2 sequences are SGHNT and YYREEE (reference sequence). CDR3 bases: TGTGCCAGCAGCTCAGGACAGGGGCAAGGGGGCACTGAAGCTTTCTTT. Its protein product is CASSSGQGQGGTEAFF.

The chain links TRBV3-1 (or the pseudogene TRBV3-2) to TRBJ2-1, with TRBD2 matching over 12 bases. The CDR3 extends over 18 amino acids. The V segment lost 0 bases and the J segment 0 bases; nucleotides outside the gene matches: 3. Germline V CDR1 and CDR2: LGHDT, YNNKEL (reference sequence). This CDR3 reads CASSQDPGLAGSYNEQFF. The CDR3 DNA reads as TGTGCCAGCAGCCAAGATCCGGGACTAGCGGGCTCCTACAATGAGCAGTTCTTC.

The rearrangement joins TRBV19 to TRBJ2-7; 9 bases map to TRBD1. The CDR3 length is 14 residues. The germline CDR1 and CDR2 sequences are LNHDA and SQIVND (reference sequence). The ends lost 2 bases at V and 6 bases at J; junction bases unmatched: 5. The CDR3 loop is CASSIRDRESEQYF. The CDR3 DNA reads as TGTGCCAGTAGTATACGGGACAGGGAAAGCGAGCAGTACTTC.

The J gene is TRBJ2-2, the V gene TRBV19; the match to TRBD2 covers 7 bases. Trimming cost V 9 bases and J 5 bases; bases outside gene matches: 12. CDR3 length: 15 amino acids. Germline CDR1 and CDR2: LNHDA and SQIVND (reference sequence). CDR3 residues: CASRVTGGRTGELFF. CDR3 nucleotides: TGTGCCAGCCGAGTGACGGGGGGAAGGACCGGGGAGCTGTTTTTT.

J is TRBJ1-5 and V is TRBV7-8; D gene unclear. This CDR3 region has 19 residues. The V and J ends lost 5 bases and 1 base respectively, with 24 bases between them. CDR1 and CDR2 (germline): SGHVS, FQNEAQ. CDR3 DNA sequence: TGTGCCAGCAGCCCCCGGGGAGTCGAGAGGAGGTGGAGCAATCAGCCCCAGCATTTT. It specifies CASSPRGVERRWSNQPQHF.

This sequence joins TRBV4-2 and TRBJ2-3; maybe TRBD2 (7 bases). This CDR3 contains 15 residues. The ends were cut back, 7 bases at V and 3 bases at J, with 17 bases in the middle. The germline V gene encodes CDR1 LGHNA and CDR2 YNFKEQ. The CDR3 reads CASKAGGGGTDTQYF. The CDR3, as DNA: TGTGCCAGCAAGGCCGGAGGGGGGGGAACAGATACGCAGTATTTT.

The V call is TRBV10-1, the J call TRBJ2-2; 10 positions agree with TRBD1. CDR1 WNHNN and CDR2 SYGVQD come from the germline V gene (reference sequence). This CDR3 is built from 16 residues. J lost 2 bases, V lost 0 bases, and 0 bases had no gene match. The CDR3: CASSESTGGNTGELFF. In DNA, the CDR3 is TGCGCCAGCAGTGAGTCGACAGGGGGCAACACCGGGGAGCTGTTTTTT.

The chain employs TRBV5-1 and TRBJ2-7; D perhaps matches TRBD1 (5 bases). Germline loops: CDR1 SGHRS, CDR2 YFSETQ. CDR3 length equals 16 residues. V was pared by 4 bases and J by 1 base, with 18 bases between. For the CDR3, the DNA is TGCGCCAGCAGCCCCAGTCAGGGTATGGCGTCCTACGAGCAGTACTTC. This codes for CASSPSQGMASYEQYF. Looking up the rest from reference TRBV5-1 and TRBJ2-7 gives the full variable domain: KAGVTQTPRYLIKTRGQQVTLSCSPISGHRSVSWYQQTPGQGLQFLFEYFSETQRNKGNFPGRFSGRQFSNSRSEMNVSTLELGDSALYLCASSPSQGMASYEQYFGPGTRLTVT.